The 9 T cell receptor beta chains reported below all come from one sample, sequenced in a study of T cell changes during pregnancy in multiple sclerosis. Assay used: immunoSEQ multiplex PCR; TCRdb lists only in-frame clones, some missing. Of fewer than 50,000 clones listed, 92% are singletons. Here the sequenced sample was CD8+ T cells from peripheral blood mononuclear cells, taken in the third trimester of pregnancy. The receptors were sampled from a female donor with multiple sclerosis, enrolled in a pregnancy study.

This clone is a singleton in its sample. V gene TRBV27 combines with J gene TRBJ2-7, with D possibly TRBD2 on 6 matching bases. Germline CDR1 reads MNHEY; CDR2 reads SMNVEV (reference sequence). The CDR3 loop spans 17 amino acids. V lost 11 bases and J 4 bases, leaving 30 bases between the germline ends. This CDR3 reads CARRLTTKGGGMYEQYF. The CDR3 region has the DNA TGTGCCCGCCGGCTGACTACAAAGGGAGGAGGTATGTACGAGCAGTACTTC.

The chain employs TRBV14 and TRBJ2-5; no clear D. The CDR3 contains 13 residues. Per germline, CDR1 SGHDN and CDR2 FVKESK. Trimming took off 8 bases at V and 3 bases at J, with 13 bases between the two ends. The CDR3 DNA sequence: TGTGCCAGCGGTTTCTGGGCAGAAGAGACCCAGTACTTC. Translated, it gives CASGFWAEETQYF.

The table lists this clone with a few counts. The J gene is TRBJ2-2, the V gene TRBV29-1; D is ambiguous. The V gene's germline CDR1 is SQVTM and CDR2 ANQGSEA. V gave up 0 bases and J gave up 1 base, with 9 bases separating them. The CDR3 spans 15 residues. CDR3 nucleotide sequence: TGCAGCGTTGAAGAGGGCCGGATGAACACCGGGGAGCTGTTTTTT. This codes for CSVEEGRMNTGELFF.

This clone was detected once. The chain employs TRBV27 and TRBJ2-5, with 9 bases aligning to TRBD2. Germline assignment: CDR1 MNHEY and CDR2 SMNVEV (reference sequence). The J segment lost 5 bases and the V segment lost 8 bases, leaving 12 bases of the junction unmatched. This CDR3 region has 15 residues. Here the CDR3 reads CASCPSGMGLETQYF. The CDR3 coding sequence is TGTGCCAGCTGCCCTAGCGGGATGGGATTGGAGACCCAGTACTTC.

The V gene is TRBV6-4, the J gene TRBJ2-1; the match to TRBD2 covers 9 bases. This CDR3 has 15 amino acids. From germline, CDR1 is MRHNA and CDR2 SNTAGT. Trimming removed 2 bases from V and 4 bases from J; junction bases left unmatched: 3. The CDR3 nucleotides are TGTGCCAGCAGTGACCCGACTAGCGGATACAATGAGCAGTTCTTC. It translates to CASSDPTSGYNEQFF.

The chain joins TRBV5-1 to TRBJ2-7; D gene ambiguous. The CDR3 spans 13 residues. Germline CDR1 SGHRS, CDR2 YFSETQ. V was trimmed by 0 bases and J by 0 bases, leaving 4 bases between them. CDR3 loop: CASSLGSSYEQYF. The CDR3 region has the DNA TGCGCCAGCAGCTTGGGCAGCTCCTACGAGCAGTACTTC.

The rearrangement joins TRBV19 to TRBJ2-3; 7 bases are shared with TRBD1. Germline assignment: CDR1 LNHDA and CDR2 SQIVND (reference sequence). The CDR3 length is 13 residues. V was clipped by 6 bases and J by 6 bases; unmatched bases: 6. The CDR3 nucleotides read TGTGCCAGTAGCGAGGGGGCAGGGGATACGCAGTATTTT. This sequence encodes CASSEGAGDTQYF.

This chain connects TRBV7-6 to TRBJ2-7; 7 nucleotides line up with TRBD1. The CDR3 runs 14 residues. CDR1 SGHVS and CDR2 FNYEAQ come from the germline V gene. The J segment lost 4 bases and the V segment lost 4 bases, leaving 7 bases of the junction unmatched. This CDR3 reads CASSYDTGVYEQYF. The CDR3 region has the DNA TGTGCCAGCAGCTACGACACAGGGGTTTACGAGCAGTACTTC. Full variable domain (remainder filled in from reference TRBV7-6 and TRBJ2-7): GAGVSQSPRYKVTKRGQDVALRCDPISGHVSLYWYRQALGQGPEFLTYFNYEAQQDKSGLPNDRFSAERPEGSISTLTIQRTEQRDSAMYRCASSYDTGVYEQYFGPGTRLTVT.

Written as DNA, the CDR3 is TGTGCCAGCAGTCCAGGGAACGGGGGCTATGGCTACACCTTC. This encodes CASSPGNGGYGYTF. The chain has TRBV27 and TRBJ1-2; D possibly corresponds to TRBD1 (5 bases). V was shortened by 5 bases and J by 4 bases, with 14 bases between the two germline ends. The CDR3 contains 14 residues. The germline V gene encodes CDR1 MNHEY and CDR2 SMNVEV (reference sequence).